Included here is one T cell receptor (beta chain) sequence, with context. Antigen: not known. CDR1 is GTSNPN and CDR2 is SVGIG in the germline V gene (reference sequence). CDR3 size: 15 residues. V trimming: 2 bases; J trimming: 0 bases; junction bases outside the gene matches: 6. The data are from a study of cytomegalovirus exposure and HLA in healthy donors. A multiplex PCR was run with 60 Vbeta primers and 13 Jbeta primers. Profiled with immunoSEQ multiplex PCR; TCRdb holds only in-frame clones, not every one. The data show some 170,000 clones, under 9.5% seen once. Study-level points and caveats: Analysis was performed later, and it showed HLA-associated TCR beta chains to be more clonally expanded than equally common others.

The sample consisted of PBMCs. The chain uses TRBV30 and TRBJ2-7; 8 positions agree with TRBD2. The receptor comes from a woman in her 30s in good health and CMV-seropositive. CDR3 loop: CAWSKGSGSSYEQYF. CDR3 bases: TGTGCCTGGAGTAAAGGGAGCGGGAGCTCCTACGAGCAGTACTTC.